The 18 T cell receptor beta chains listed next were all sequenced from one sample in a study of blood T cell repertoires in COVID-19. The method was immunoSEQ multiplex PCR; TCRdb's version includes in-frame clones alone and lacks a portion of them. The table lists about 64,000 clones, 85% to 90% of them singletons. The specimen sequenced was PBMCs or T cells enriched from blood (not recorded which). Receptors were obtained from a woman aged 40 to 55 who had recovered from COVID-19.

The table lists this clone with a count of one. The chain links TRBV3-1 (or the pseudogene TRBV3-2) to TRBJ2-5, with TRBD1 matching over 7 bases. The CDR3 is 14 residues long. J lost 2 bases, V lost 1 base, and 1 base had no gene match. Germline V CDR1 and CDR2: LGHDT, YNNKEL (reference sequence). As DNA, the CDR3 is TGTGCCAGCAGCCAAGGGACAGGTCAAGAGACCCAGTACTTC. It translates to CASSQGTGQETQYF.

This sequence joins TRBV11-2 and TRBJ1-2; D ambiguous. V lost 6 bases and J 5 bases, leaving 16 bases between the germline ends. Germline V gives CDR1 SGHAT, CDR2 FQNNGV. The CDR3 length is 14 residues. The CDR3, as DNA: TGTGCCAGCAGACCACAGATTCTTCGGTATGGCTACACCTTC. Translation: CASRPQILRYGYTF.

With respect to this clone: Other DNA sequences in this specimen translate into the identical CDR3. The genes are TRBV19 and TRBJ2-1; D is unclear. V lost 9 bases to trimming and J lost 4 bases, with 4 bases between them. Germline CDR1 is LNHDA and CDR2 is SQIVND (reference sequence). The CDR3 extends over 10 amino acids. The DNA of the CDR3 is TGTGCCAGCGGGTACAATGAGCAGTTCTTC. It translates to CASGYNEQFF.

The rearrangement links TRBV11-3 to TRBJ1-1; D ambiguous. V shed 1 base and J shed 7 bases, with 4 bases lying between them. Per the germline V gene, CDR1 is SGHNT and CDR2 is YENEEA. CDR3 length: 11 residues. The CDR3 region has the DNA TGTGCCAGCAGCTTAGGACTTGAAGCTTTCTTT. This sequence encodes CASSLGLEAFF.

The rearrangement uses TRBV5-6 and TRBJ2-5, with D unresolved. V was pared by 0 bases and J by 6 bases, with 9 bases between. The CDR3 loop spans 13 amino acids. In germline, CDR1 is SGHDT, CDR2 YYEEEE. The CDR3 spells CASSLVLIKTQYF. In DNA form, the CDR3 reads TGTGCCAGCAGCTTGGTTTTAATAAAGACCCAGTACTTC.

The rearrangement uses TRBV4-2 and TRBJ2-7, with TRBD2 identical over 15 bases. Germline loops: CDR1 LGHNA, CDR2 YNFKEQ. CDR3 length: 18 residues. With V trimmed by 1 base and J by 2 bases, 6 bases remained unmatched. The CDR3: CASSQGTSGGVVTYEQYF. The DNA for the CDR3 is TGTGCCAGCAGCCAAGGGACTAGCGGGGGGGTAGTTACCTACGAGCAGTACTTC.

The genes are TRBV3-1 (or the pseudogene TRBV3-2) and TRBJ2-1, with TRBD1 identical over 8 bases. This CDR3 comprises 15 residues. The junction had 7 bases not matched to a gene; V was cut back by 1 base and J by 8 bases. Germline CDR1 LGHDT, CDR2 YNNKEL (reference sequence). The CDR3 region has the DNA TGTGCCAGCAGCCAAGCAGGACAGGGTTCCCATGAGCAGTTCTTC. This codes for CASSQAGQGSHEQFF.

This clone was detected once. The rearrangement links TRBV20-1 to TRBJ2-5; 7 bases align to TRBD2. The CDR3 sequence is 14 residues long. With V trimmed by 3 bases and J by 5 bases, 9 bases remained unmatched. Germline CDR1 is DFQATT and CDR2 is SNEGSKA (reference sequence). Here the CDR3 reads CSASKLALGETQYF. CDR3 sequence (DNA): TGCAGTGCTAGTAAACTAGCGCTCGGGGAGACCCAGTACTTC.

This chain links TRBV7-3 with TRBJ2-3, with D possibly TRBD1 on 5 matching bases. V lost 0 bases and J lost 3, with 7 bases in between. The CDR3 extends over 14 amino acids. CDR1 is SGHTA, CDR2 FQGTGA, per germline. CDR3 coding DNA: TGTGCCAGCAGCTTAACAGGGGTTACAGATACGCAGTATTTT. This sequence encodes CASSLTGVTDTQYF.

The chain joins TRBV27 to TRBJ1-5; TRBD1 matches 7 bases. Trimming at V came to 2 bases and at J to 0 bases, leaving 10 bases not matched to a gene. The CDR3 is 18 amino acids. From germline, CDR1 is MNHEY and CDR2 SMNVEV (reference sequence). The CDR3 DNA reads TGTGCCAGCAGTTTAAGGGACAGCCCAATTTATAGCAATCAGCCCCAGCATTTT. Its protein is CASSLRDSPIYSNQPQHF.

This chain uses TRBV10-3 with TRBJ2-1; TRBD1 is a possible D gene (6 bases). This CDR3 is 13 amino acids long. CDR1 ENHRY and CDR2 SYGVKD come from the germline V gene. V was cut by 6 bases and J by 8 bases, with 14 bases left in between. The DNA of the CDR3 is TGTGCCATCAGGGCAGGGGAAAGCGATGAGCAGTTCTTC. Translation gives CAIRAGESDEQFF.

The rearrangement joins TRBV27 to TRBJ2-1, with 7 bases that match TRBD1. V shed 0 bases and J 3 bases; nucleotides not matched to a gene: 14. The V gene's germline CDR1 is MNHEY and CDR2 SMNVEV (reference sequence). The CDR3 has 19 amino acids. The CDR3 coding sequence is TGTGCCAGCAGTTTATCCTGGACAGGAGTGACCCAAAGCTACAATGAGCAGTTCTTC. Translated, it gives CASSLSWTGVTQSYNEQFF.

This clone was picked up one time. The rearrangement uses TRBV19 and TRBJ2-3, with TRBD2 matching over 11 bases. Germline CDR1 LNHDA, CDR2 SQIVND (reference sequence). V dropped 3 bases and J dropped 6; count of bases not matched to a gene: 5. CDR3 size: 15 residues. The chain's CDR3 is CASSMPSGGRDTQYF. CDR3 DNA: TGTGCCAGTAGTATGCCTAGCGGGGGGAGGGATACGCAGTATTTT.

V gene TRBV6-5 combines with J gene TRBJ1-1; TRBD1 matches 9 bases. The germline V gene has CDR1 MNHEY and CDR2 SVGAGI. The V gene end was trimmed by 2 bases and the J gene end by 4 bases; junction bases not matched to a gene: 8. The CDR3 length is 16 residues. The CDR3 DNA reads TGTGCCAGCAGTTACCGTGGGACAGGGATATCCACTGAAGCTTTCTTT. Translating gives CASSYRGTGISTEAFF.

The chain links TRBV6-5 to TRBJ2-3; 8 bases map to TRBD2. V was clipped by 7 bases and J by 0 bases; unmatched bases: 3. The CDR3 contains 14 residues. Germline-derived CDR1 and CDR2 are MNHEY and SVGAGI. The CDR3 here is CASILAASTDTQYF. As DNA, the CDR3 is TGTGCCAGCATACTAGCGGCAAGCACAGATACGCAGTATTTT.

This clone was seen a few times. This chain uses TRBV19 with TRBJ1-5, with D perhaps TRBD1 (5 bases). The CDR3 has 13 amino acids. The germline CDR1 and CDR2 sequences are LNHDA and SQIVND (reference sequence). The V end was cut by 9 bases, the J end by 0 bases, with 9 bases between. CDR3 region: CASDSYSNQPQHF. CDR3 DNA: TGTGCCAGCGACAGCTATAGCAATCAGCCCCAGCATTTT.

The chain carries TRBV6-5 and TRBJ2-5, with TRBD1 matching over 10 bases. The V segment lost 2 bases and the J segment 4 bases; nucleotides outside the gene matches: 4. CDR1 MNHEY and CDR2 SVGAGI come from the germline V gene. CDR3 length: 15 residues. CDR3: CASSYNGQGVETQYF. CDR3 bases: TGTGCCAGCAGTTACAACGGACAGGGGGTAGAGACCCAGTACTTC.

The V gene is TRBV5-1, the J gene TRBJ1-4, with TRBD1 matching 8 bases. The CDR3 consists of 14 residues. V was clipped by 0 bases and J by 5 bases; unmatched bases: 0. Germline V gene sequence: CDR1 SGHRS, CDR2 YFSETQ. The CDR3 protein is CASSLDRGNEKLFF. CDR3 nucleotides: TGCGCCAGCAGCTTGGACAGGGGGAATGAAAAACTGTTTTTT.